These 13 T cell receptor beta chains were sequenced from one sample in a study of blood T cell repertoires in COVID-19. Assay used: immunoSEQ multiplex PCR; TCRdb lists only in-frame clones, some missing. The sample has 330,000 or so clones, more than 70% seen once. The sample was peripheral blood. The receptors originated from a woman in her fifties or sixties with COVID-19, enrolled during active disease.

The chain recombines TRBV5-1 with TRBJ1-1; 9 bases line up with TRBD1. The CDR3 length is 15 residues. V lost 3 bases, J lost 1 base, and 4 bases stayed unmatched. The V gene's germline CDR1 is SGHRS and CDR2 YFSETQ. This chain's CDR3 is CASSWDRERNTEAFF. The DNA for the CDR3 is TGCGCCAGCAGCTGGGACAGGGAGAGGAACACTGAAGCTTTCTTT.

The chain joins TRBV25-1 to TRBJ2-3; TRBD1 agrees at 7 bases. This CDR3 is 12 amino acids long. Per the germline V gene, CDR1 is MGHDK and CDR2 is SYGVNS. Trimming at V came to 8 bases and at J to 8 bases, leaving 7 bases not matched to a gene. CDR3 nucleotides: TGTGCCAGCGGGGACAGAGATTTTACGCAGTATTTT. Residues: CASGDRDFTQYF.

V and J are TRBV27 and TRBJ1-6; TRBD1 matches 10 bases. Germline CDR1 is MNHEY and CDR2 is SMNVEV (reference sequence). Trimming at V came to 6 bases and at J to 7 bases, leaving 9 bases not matched to a gene. This CDR3 contains 16 residues. This CDR3 is CASRNDRGLGNSPLHF. In nucleotides, the CDR3 is TGTGCCAGCAGGAACGACAGGGGGCTAGGCAATTCACCCCTCCACTTT.

The chain carries TRBV4-1 and TRBJ1-2; no clear D gene. The germline CDR1 and CDR2 sequences are MGHRA and YSYEKL. Trimming took 3 bases from V and 5 from J, leaving 19 bases between them. CDR3 length: 16 residues. The chain's CDR3 is CASSQTYPSGGYGYTF. The CDR3 DNA is TGCGCCAGCAGCCAGACATACCCTAGTGGAGGGTATGGCTACACCTTC.

This clone was observed a few times. The chain combines TRBV28 with TRBJ1-2, with 7 bases matching TRBD1. The CDR3 runs 16 residues. V dropped 5 bases and J dropped 0; count of bases not matched to a gene: 9. The germline gives CDR1 MDHEN, CDR2 SYDVKM. The CDR3 DNA is TGTGCCAGCAGTATCCCGAGACAGGGCGCTAACTATGGCTACACCTTC. Translating it yields CASSIPRQGANYGYTF.

The count of this clone is one. V is TRBV30 and J is TRBJ1-1; maybe TRBD1 (5 bases). The CDR3 runs 13 residues. Trimming removed 3 bases from V and 1 base from J, with 9 bases in between. CDR1 and CDR2 (germline): GTSNPN, SVGIG (reference sequence). The CDR3 bases are TGTGCCTGGAGGGCGGGGCAGAACACTGAAGCTTTCTTT. Protein: CAWRAGQNTEAFF.

The chain couples TRBV12-5 to TRBJ1-1; the D is unclear. The V end was cut by 0 bases, the J end by 4 bases, with 12 bases between. The CDR3 loop spans 15 amino acids. Germline CDR1 reads LGHNT; CDR2 reads FRNRAP. CDR3 DNA sequence: TGTGCTAGTGGTTTGGTACTGGGAGGATCCACTGAAGCTTTCTTT. This translates into CASGLVLGGSTEAFF.

A few counts support this clone. The same CDR3 is also encoded by other DNA sequences in this sample. The chain is built from TRBV6-5 and TRBJ1-2; D might be TRBD1 (6 bases). V was trimmed by 5 bases and J by 2 bases, leaving 9 bases between them. There are 13 residues in the CDR3. The V gene's germline CDR1 is MNHEY and CDR2 SVGAGI. The CDR3 loop is CASSLTGNYGYTF. In nucleotides, the CDR3 is TGTGCCAGCAGTCTTACAGGGAACTATGGCTACACCTTC.

CDR3 in DNA: TGTGCCAGCAGTTTGCCTTCTGACAGGGGCTATGGCTACACCTTC. Its protein is CASSLPSDRGYGYTF. This rearrangement joins TRBV28 to TRBJ1-2, with 8 bases aligning to TRBD1. CDR3 size: 15 residues. V trimming: 3 bases; J trimming: 4 bases; junction bases outside the gene matches: 7. Germline CDR1 MDHEN, CDR2 SYDVKM.

The chain joins TRBV28 to TRBJ1-2, with 11 bases identical to TRBD1. The J segment lost 2 bases and the V segment lost 6 bases, leaving 8 bases of the junction unmatched. The germline V gene has CDR1 MDHEN and CDR2 SYDVKM. The CDR3 covers 16 residues. CDR3: CASRITGTGGNYGYTF. The CDR3 DNA reads TGTGCCAGCAGGATAACCGGGACAGGGGGAAACTATGGCTACACCTTC.

The chain links TRBV4-1 to TRBJ1-2; 11 bases map to TRBD1. Trimming cost V 2 bases and J 6 bases; bases outside gene matches: 11. This CDR3 spans 17 amino acids. Germline V lookup: CDR1 MGHRA, CDR2 YSYEKL. The CDR3 loop reads CASSQRLRDRGWDGYTF. The CDR3 DNA reads as TGCGCCAGCAGCCAAAGGCTCCGGGACAGGGGGTGGGATGGCTACACCTTC.

Here the CDR3 DNA reads TGTGCCAGCAGCTTAGGGGGCGGGGGGGGGAAAGAGACCCAGTACTTC. Encoded protein: CASSLGGGGGKETQYF. The V call is TRBV7-8, the J call TRBJ2-5; 9 bases line up with TRBD2. V was clipped by 1 base and J by 3 bases; unmatched bases: 6. From germline, CDR1 is SGHVS and CDR2 FQNEAQ. This CDR3 is built from 16 residues.

The chain couples TRBV5-1 to TRBJ2-6; 10 bases are shared with TRBD1. The length of the CDR3 is 18 residues. Germline V gene data show CDR1 as SGHRS and CDR2 as YFSETQ. Trimming cost V 4 bases and J 0 bases; bases outside gene matches: 7. The CDR3 DNA reads TGCGCCAGCAGCCCCGACAGGGGGCCCTTCTCTGGGGCCAACGTCCTGACTTTC. It yields the protein CASSPDRGPFSGANVLTF. Combining the CDR3 with reference TRBV5-1 and TRBJ2-6 gives the whole variable domain KAGVTQTPRYLIKTRGQQVTLSCSPISGHRSVSWYQQTPGQGLQFLFEYFSETQRNKGNFPGRFSGRQFSNSRSEMNVSTLELGDSALYLCASSPDRGPFSGANVLTFGAGSRLTVL.